The subject of this entry is one TCR beta chain. The data were taken from a study of blood T cell repertoires in COVID-19. The CDR3 sequence is 14 residues long. Germline trimming cut 5 bases from V and 7 bases from J; bases unmatched to any gene: 9. Germline values: CDR1 MNHEY, CDR2 SVGAGI. Repertoires were generated with immunoSEQ multiplex PCR, while TCRdb's copy carries only in-frame clones and drops some. Among 200,000 to 250,000 clones listed, 65% to 85% were seen once. Specimen: PBMCs or T cells enriched from blood (not recorded which). This sequence joins TRBV6-5 and TRBJ1-1, with TRBD1 matching 8 bases. This receptor was identified in a woman aged 60-75 years who had recovered from COVID-19. CDR3 sequence (DNA): TGTGCCAGCAGTCCCACAGGGGGGAGAAGTGAAGCTTTCTTT. It codes for CASSPTGGRSEAFF.